A single T cell receptor beta chain is shown here with its context. The table came from immunoSEQ multiplex PCR; TCRdb's copy has only in-frame clones and leaves some out. The sample lists approximately 200,000 clones; 65% to 90% were seen once. The sample comes from a study of blood T cell repertoires in COVID-19. Study-level background: Acute and convalescent COVID-19 samples came from the United States, Italy and Spain. From T cells, B-cell-depleted T cells, or PBMCs came the material, which was cDNA or gDNA.

Germline CDR1 reads SGHVS; CDR2 reads FNYEAQ. The length of the CDR3 is 15 residues. Deletions cut 1 base from V and 1 base from J, with 10 bases between. The chain couples TRBV7-6 to TRBJ1-1; D gene uncertain. Sequencing input: peripheral blood. This receptor was obtained from a human donor in a cohort sampled during active COVID-19. CDR3 in DNA: TGTGCCAGCAGCTTAGGTTTGGCGGGGAACACTGAAGCTTTCTTT. This gives the protein CASSLGLAGNTEAFF.